The text below deals with one TCR beta chain. The CDR3 is 12 amino acids. Original data processing: Using reference gene primer amplification, nucleated cell counts were estimated. TCRdb's table, derived via immunoSEQ multiplex PCR, lists solely in-frame clones and lacks some. That table furnishes V, J and clone size, whereas the DNA furnished D and trimming. This repertoire shows some 58,000 clones, 65% to 90% found once; its top ten account for 1.2%. These data come from a study of blood T cell repertoires in COVID-19. Looking at the study overall: Samples representing acute and convalescent COVID-19 were sourced from the United States, Italy and Spain. Nucleic acid was either cDNA or gDNA, and it came from T cells, B-cell-depleted T cells, or PBMCs.

The sequence came from a man aged 40-49 years with acute or convalescent COVID-19. The sequencing input was peripheral blood. The rearrangement joins TRBV1 to TRBJ1-3. TRBV1 is annotated as a pseudogene. Written as DNA, the CDR3 is TGCATACCTCCCAGCGAGGAGGACACCATATATTTT. The encoded protein is CIPPSEEDTIYF.